This entry describes one T cell receptor (beta chain). The CDR3 sequence is 18 residues long. Germline assignment: CDR1 KGHSH and CDR2 LQKENI. With V trimmed by 1 base and J by 0 bases, 7 bases remained unmatched. Only in-frame clones appear in the TCRdb table, and some are missing; sequencing was by immunoSEQ multiplex PCR. The table shows over 25,000 clones, with about 91% occurring only once. The data belong to a study of blood T cell repertoires in COVID-19. The sequence derives from a man aged 45-65 years with active COVID-19. The specimen was peripheral blood. The rearrangement joins TRBV18 to TRBJ1-4, with 8 bases fitting TRBD1. Here the CDR3 DNA reads TGTGCCAGCTCACCACGGGGCAGGGGGCCCGCAACTAATGAAAAACTGTTTTTT. Encoded protein: CASSPRGRGPATNEKLFF.